This entry concerns a single T cell receptor (beta chain). The antigen is undetermined. Selected positively for CCR7 and CD45RO-negative, naive CD8 cells excluded terminally differentiated effector memory CD45RA+ cells. The data derive from a study of shared clonotypes between healthy human individuals. General study findings and limits: A reduction in generation probabilities was seen for non-shared clonotypes relative to those shared by all four donors.

The table came from immunoSEQ multiplex PCR; TCRdb's copy has only in-frame clones and leaves some out. The sample lists about 2 million clones, about 95% occurring once. The TCR originated in a man younger than 35 in good health. The sequenced material came from naive CD8+ T cells sorted from blood.

CDR3 loop: CASSGDSGNEQFF. CDR3 DNA: TGTGCCAGCAGCGGTGACTCGGGCAATGAGCAGTTCTTC. This chain links TRBV9 with TRBJ2-1, with D uncertain. The V end lost 3 bases, the J end lost 6 bases, and 10 bases lay between the germline ends. This CDR3 has 13 residues. Germline-derived CDR1 and CDR2 are SGDLS and YYNGEE.